The 14 T cell receptor beta chains given below trace back to one sample, sequenced in a study of T cells after yellow fever vaccination. TCRdb processed the 5' RACE reads anew with MiXCR; each CDR3 protein has one entry. The repertoire holds about 330,000 distinct CDR3 sequences, with around 6.8% as singletons. Sequencing used PBMCs, obtained 35 to 50 days after the first yellow fever vaccination. These receptors came from a man between 18 and 35 years old who received the YFV17D yellow fever vaccine.

The chain links TRBV10-3 to TRBJ2-7; D may match TRBD1 or TRBD2 (6 bases each). V lost 7 bases to trimming and J lost 7 bases, with 20 bases between them. Germline CDR1 and CDR2: ENHRY and SYGVKD. The CDR3 is 14 residues long. The CDR3 bases are TGTGCCATCAACAGTCCGGAGGGGGGAGGAGAGCAGTACTTC. Protein sequence: CAINSPEGGGEQYF.

This clonotype was found a few times. This chain uses TRBV7-6 with TRBJ2-1, with D possibly being TRBD1 (6 bases). CDR1 is SGHVS and CDR2 is FNYEAQ in the germline V gene. With 5 bases removed from V and 5 bases from J, the gap between germline ends came to 19 bases. The CDR3 is made up of 16 amino acids. The DNA of the CDR3 is TGTGCCAGCAGCGCCAGAACCGGGACATCTAACAATGAGCAGTTCTTC. Amino acid sequence: CASSARTGTSNNEQFF.

V usage is TRBV15 and J usage is TRBJ2-7; D perhaps matches TRBD2 (5 bases). Trimming took 0 bases from V and 6 from J, leaving 9 bases between them. CDR3 length: 13 residues. From germline, CDR1 is LNHNV and CDR2 YYDKDF (reference sequence). The CDR3 bases are TGTGCCACCAGCAGAGATGTAGCGCGCGAGCAGTACGTC. Its protein product is CATSRDVAREQYV.

The V gene is TRBV4-2, the J gene TRBJ2-2; 8 bases match TRBD1. Trimming cost V 4 bases and J 3 bases; bases outside gene matches: 7. The CDR3 covers 16 residues. Germline values: CDR1 LGHNA, CDR2 YNFKEQ. The CDR3 nucleotides are TGTGCCAGCAGCCCGCGACAGGGGCGATACACCGGGGAGCTGTTTTTT. Translated, it gives CASSPRQGRYTGELFF.

In this sample, this clonotype turned up many times. The V call is TRBV7-9, the J call TRBJ2-7, with no clear D. V was trimmed by 4 bases and J by 0 bases, leaving 16 bases between them. Germline lookup yields CDR1 SEHNR and CDR2 FQNEAQ (reference sequence). CDR3 size: 16 residues. CDR3 protein: CASSSYRASSSYEQYF. The CDR3 nucleotides read TGTGCCAGCAGCTCCTACCGGGCCTCGAGCTCCTACGAGCAGTACTTC.

The DNA for the CDR3 is TGTGCCAGCAGCGTAGCTTGGACTAGCAGGGAGACCCAGTACTTC. Protein sequence: CASSVAWTSRETQYF. The chain couples TRBV9 to TRBJ2-5; 8 bases line up with TRBD2. Germline V gives CDR1 SGDLS, CDR2 YYNGEE. The CDR3 extends over 15 amino acids. J gave up 5 bases and V 0 bases, and 6 bases lay outside the gene matches.

This clonotype was seen a few times. The chain uses TRBV7-8 and TRBJ1-6, with D possibly being TRBD1 (6 bases). Trimming took off 2 bases at V and 10 bases at J, with 18 bases between the two ends. The CDR3 runs 16 residues. Germline-derived CDR1 and CDR2 are SGHVS and FQNEAQ. The CDR3 DNA reads as TGTGCCAGCAGCTTAATGTTTGGTACAGGGCTATCACCCCTCCACTTT. This gives the protein CASSLMFGTGLSPLHF. The whole variable domain, filled in from reference TRBV7-8 and TRBJ1-6, reads GAGVSQSPRYKVAKRGQDVALRCDPISGHVSLFWYQQALGQGPEFLTYFQNEAQLDKSGLPSDRFFAERPEGSVSTLKIQRTQQEDSAVYLCASSLMFGTGLSPLHFGNGTRLTVT.

This clonotype was found a few times. V usage is TRBV15 and J usage is TRBJ2-6; D not certain. V lost 5 bases and J 0 bases, leaving 5 bases between the germline ends. The V gene's germline CDR1 is LNHNV and CDR2 YYDKDF (reference sequence). The CDR3 spans 14 residues. The CDR3 region is CATSLTSGANVLTF. The CDR3 region has the DNA TGTGCCACCAGCTTGACCTCTGGGGCCAACGTCCTGACTTTC. The whole variable domain, filled in from reference TRBV15 and TRBJ2-6, reads DAMVIQNPRYQVTQFGKPVTLSCSQTLNHNVMYWYQQKSSQAPKLLFHYYDKDFNNEADTPDNFQSRRPNTSFCFLDIRSPGLGDTAMYLCATSLTSGANVLTFGAGSRLTVL.

This clonotype has a handful of counts. This chain joins TRBV19 and TRBJ2-1; TRBD2 agrees at 7 bases. The junction had 4 bases not matched to a gene; V was cut back by 2 bases and J by 9 bases. Germline CDR1 and CDR2: LNHDA and SQIVND (reference sequence). The CDR3 is 13 residues long. The CDR3 sequence: CASSISSGSEQFF. The CDR3 region has the DNA TGTGCCAGTAGTATATCTAGCGGCAGTGAGCAGTTCTTC.

The chain is built from TRBV2 and TRBJ1-1; no clear D gene. V lost 5 bases and J lost 8, with 6 bases in between. CDR3 size: 10 residues. Germline V lookup: CDR1 SNHLY, CDR2 FYNNEI. The CDR3 sequence is CASSTSEAFF. The CDR3, as DNA: TGTGCCAGCAGTACCTCAGAAGCTTTCTTT.

V is TRBV5-1 and J is TRBJ2-3, with 12 bases matching TRBD2. Germline lookup yields CDR1 SGHRS and CDR2 YFSETQ. The CDR3 has 16 residues. Trimming at V came to 2 bases and at J to 5 bases, leaving 6 bases not matched to a gene. The CDR3 DNA reads as TGCGCCAGCAGCTTCGGGACTAGCGGGCGTCGAGATACGCAGTATTTT. This encodes CASSFGTSGRRDTQYF.

This clonotype appeared a few times. The chain combines TRBV29-1 with TRBJ2-7; possible D gene TRBD1, 5 bases. With 6 bases removed from V and 3 bases from J, the gap between germline ends came to 9 bases. There are 11 residues in the CDR3. Germline V gene lookup returns CDR1 SQVTM and CDR2 ANQGSEA. The CDR3 here is CSVQDFYEQYF. The DNA for the CDR3 is TGCAGCGTACAGGATTTCTACGAGCAGTACTTC.

This chain connects TRBV2 to TRBJ2-3; no reliable D call. Germline V gives CDR1 SNHLY, CDR2 FYNNEI. This CDR3 has 15 residues. Trimming pared 7 bases from V and 2 bases from J, leaving 16 bases between. The CDR3 loop is CASIEKQRTTDTQYF. The CDR3 nucleotides are TGTGCCAGCATCGAAAAACAGAGGACCACAGATACGCAGTATTTT.

The chain links TRBV2 to TRBJ2-1; 10 bases line up with TRBD2. The trim removed 5 bases at V and 9 bases at J, leaving 10 bases unmatched. This CDR3 is 15 amino acids long. Germline CDR1 and CDR2: SNHLY and FYNNEI. The CDR3 nucleotides read TGTGCCAGCAGTAAGGCCAGCGGGGGGGCCGGTGAGCAGTTCTTC. Translating gives CASSKASGGAGEQFF.